This entry lists 8 T cell receptor beta chains sequenced from one sample in a study of blood T cell repertoires in COVID-19. Data came from immunoSEQ multiplex PCR; TCRdb stores just in-frame clones and leaves some out. This sample has 300,000 to 400,000 clones; less than 90% occur once, and the top ten carry 7.1%. Sequenced: peripheral blood. The receptors here all came from a woman in her fifties or sixties with COVID-19, enrolled during active disease.

The chain is built from TRBV11-2 and TRBJ2-3; TRBD2 agrees at 14 bases. Trimming took 4 bases from V and 7 from J; bases not matched to a gene: 7. This CDR3 is built from 16 residues. Looked up from germline, CDR1 is SGHAT and CDR2 is FQNNGV. CDR3 in amino acids: CASSWGTSGGRYTQYF. The DNA of the CDR3 is TGTGCCAGCAGCTGGGGGACTAGCGGGGGAAGGTATACGCAGTATTTT.

The rearrangement uses TRBV7-2 and TRBJ1-2, with 9 nucleotides matching TRBD1. V lost 5 bases, J lost 5 bases, and 9 bases stayed unmatched. From germline, CDR1 is SGHTA and CDR2 FQGNSA. This CDR3 spans 15 amino acids. The CDR3 coding sequence is TGTGCCAGCAGCCAGCAACAGGGGGCATATTATGGCTACACCTTC. Encoded protein: CASSQQQGAYYGYTF.

The J gene is TRBJ1-6, the V gene TRBV9, with D possibly being TRBD1 (6 bases). This CDR3 spans 15 amino acids. Trimming shortened V by 2 bases and J by 5 bases, and 11 bases separated the two germline ends. Germline V gives CDR1 SGDLS, CDR2 YYNGEE. CDR3 in amino acids: CASSVRDTHNSPLHF. In DNA form, the CDR3 reads TGTGCCAGCAGCGTCCGGGACACCCATAATTCACCCCTCCACTTT.

The chain employs TRBV18 and TRBJ1-1; no clear D gene. Deletions cut 4 bases from V and 3 bases from J, with 9 bases between. The CDR3 has 13 residues. The germline V gene has CDR1 KGHSH and CDR2 LQKENI. The CDR3 DNA is TGTGCCAGCTCACAGCGCGGGGACACTGAAGCTTTCTTT. Translated, it gives CASSQRGDTEAFF. Looking up the rest from reference TRBV18 and TRBJ1-1 gives the full variable domain: NAGVMQNPRHLVRRRGQEARLRCSPMKGHSHVYWYRQLPEEGLKFMVYLQKENIIDESGMPKERFSAEFPKEGPSILRIQQVVRGDSAAYFCASSQRGDTEAFFGQGTRLTVV.

This clone was recorded only once. The chain carries TRBV13 and TRBJ2-1; 12 positions agree with TRBD2. The germline V gene has CDR1 PRHDT and CDR2 FYEKMQ (reference sequence). The CDR3 totals 16 residues. V shed 0 bases and J 7 bases; nucleotides not matched to a gene: 4. The CDR3 DNA is TGTGCCAGCAGCTTAGGACCTAGCGGGGGGGCTAATGAGCAGTTCTTC. Its translation is CASSLGPSGGANEQFF.

This chain connects TRBV11-3 to TRBJ2-5; possibly TRBD2 for D (5 bases). Germline lookup yields CDR1 SGHNT and CDR2 YENEEA. The CDR3 loop spans 13 amino acids. Trimming took 0 bases from V and 5 from J, leaving 7 bases between them. In nucleotides, the CDR3 is TGTGCCAGCAGCTTAGAAAGGGAGGAGACCCAGTACTTC. This encodes CASSLEREETQYF.

As concerns this clone: Other nucleotide sequences from this sample produce the same CDR3. The chain uses TRBV29-1 and TRBJ2-1, with D possibly being TRBD2 (5 bases). CDR1 is SQVTM and CDR2 is ANQGSEA in the germline V gene. The CDR3 length is 13 residues. The ends were cut back, 1 base at V and 2 bases at J, with 6 bases in the middle. CDR3 region: CSVEGGAYNEQFF. DNA of the CDR3: TGCAGCGTTGAAGGGGGAGCCTACAATGAGCAGTTCTTC.

This chain joins TRBV4-2 and TRBJ2-3; 9 nucleotides match TRBD2. With 0 bases clipped from V and 4 bases from J, the junction kept 8 bases outside the gene matches. This CDR3 has 17 residues. CDR1 is LGHNA, CDR2 YNFKEQ, per germline. The DNA for the CDR3 is TGTGCCAGCAGCCAAGATCCAGCGGGGGGAAGAGCAGATACGCAGTATTTT. Residues: CASSQDPAGGRADTQYF.